One sample yielded the 15 T cell receptor beta chains listed below, sequenced in a study of T-cell reconstitution after alpha-beta-depleted transplantation in children. Molecular barcoding with unique molecular identifiers was used for the TCRbeta library. TCRdb called the PCR reads again in MiXCR, with one record for every CDR3 protein. The data contain 65,000 to 85,000 distinct CDR3 sequences, 9.5% to 13% of them singletons. Source: PBMCs, taken before TCRalphabeta/CD19-depleted stem cell transplant. All receptors come from a boy aged 5-17 years with acute myeloid leukemia, due to receive a stem cell transplant.

This clonotype was seen ten or more times. The chain has TRBV7-2 and TRBJ2-1; 9 bases map to TRBD1. The CDR3 is made up of 15 amino acids. Germline V CDR1 and CDR2: SGHTA, FQGNSA. The J segment lost 6 bases and the V segment lost 1 base, leaving 4 bases of the junction unmatched. Written as DNA, the CDR3 is TGTGCCAGCAGCTTAGAGAGGACAGGGGTCAATGAGCAGTTCTTC. It yields the protein CASSLERTGVNEQFF. The full variable domain, in which reference TRBV7-2 and TRBJ2-1 provide the parts outside the CDR3, is GAGVSQSPSNKVTEKGKDVELRCDPISGHTALYWYRQSLGQGLEFLIYFQGNSAPDKSGLPSDRFSAERTGGSVSTLTIQRTQQEDSAVYLCASSLERTGVNEQFFGPGTRLTVL.

The rearrangement links TRBV23-1 to TRBJ2-3; D remains ambiguous. TRBV23-1 carries the ORF label, with uncertain function. CDR3 size: 14 residues. V shed 1 base and J shed 2 bases, with 7 bases lying between them. The CDR3 DNA follows: TGCGCCAGCAGTCAATTTGACCTCACAGATACGCAGTATTTT. This translates into CASSQFDLTDTQYF.

This clonotype was seen ten or more times. CDR3: CASSYSGQGGNQPQHF. CDR3 sequence (DNA): TGTGCCAGCAGTTACTCCGGACAGGGAGGCAATCAGCCCCAGCATTTT. This sequence joins TRBV6-5 and TRBJ1-5, with 8 bases lining up with TRBD1. Unmatched junction bases numbered 3, after V lost 0 bases and J lost 2 bases. CDR3 length: 16 amino acids. Looked up from germline, CDR1 is MNHEY and CDR2 is SVGAGI.

This clonotype was counted ten times or more. CDR3 in amino acids: CASSLTSGATSFTYEQYF. CDR3 nucleotides: TGTGCCAGCAGCTTAACTAGCGGAGCCACCAGTTTCACCTACGAGCAGTACTTC. The chain joins TRBV7-8 to TRBJ2-7; TRBD2 aligns across 8 bases. The CDR3 loop spans 18 amino acids. Trimming removed 2 bases from V and 2 bases from J; junction bases left unmatched: 14. CDR1 is SGHVS and CDR2 is FQNEAQ in the germline V gene.

This clonotype was seen repeatedly, ten times or more. This sequence joins TRBV29-1 and TRBJ2-5; a possible D gene is TRBD2 (6 bases). Germline-derived CDR1 and CDR2 are SQVTM and ANQGSEA. The CDR3 spans 14 residues. Trimming removed 7 bases at V and 1 base at J, with 16 bases between. This chain's CDR3 is CSGLGGDLQETQYF. CDR3 nucleotides: TGCAGCGGACTAGGAGGGGACCTCCAAGAGACCCAGTACTTC.

This clonotype was observed at least ten times. V gene TRBV7-2 combines with J gene TRBJ2-1; the match to TRBD2 covers 8 bases. The V and J ends lost 0 bases and 3 bases, in that order; junction bases with no gene match: 4. The CDR3 is 16 amino acids. Germline CDR1 reads SGHTA; CDR2 reads FQGNSA. The chain's CDR3 is CASSLAGTSFYNEQFF. DNA of the CDR3: TGTGCCAGCAGCTTAGCCGGGACTAGTTTCTACAATGAGCAGTTCTTC.

In its sample, this clonotype was seen many times. The chain joins TRBV7-2 to TRBJ2-7; D could derive from TRBD1 or TRBD2 (5 bases each). The CDR3 is 14 amino acids. The V gene lost 5 bases and the J gene lost 2 bases, with 13 bases spanning the gap. CDR1 SGHTA and CDR2 FQGNSA come from the germline V gene. CDR3 sequence (DNA): TGTGCCAGCAGCCCTTCCTCGGGGCCCTACGAGCAGTACTTC. Amino acids: CASSPSSGPYEQYF.

This clonotype was counted at least ten times. The chain combines TRBV4-3 with TRBJ2-3; 10 positions match TRBD2. The length of the CDR3 is 15 residues. Germline V CDR1 and CDR2: LGHNA, YSLEER. After removal of 3 bases from V and 6 bases from J, the junction contained 6 bases not matched to a gene. The CDR3 is CASSQRAGGWDTQYF. For the CDR3, the DNA is TGCGCCAGCAGCCAGAGAGCGGGGGGGTGGGATACGCAGTATTTT.

This clonotype was seen repeatedly, ten times or more. This chain joins TRBV15 and TRBJ1-2; D not certain. V was shortened by 0 bases and J by 8 bases, with 19 bases between the two germline ends. Per the germline V gene, CDR1 is LNHNV and CDR2 is YYDKDF (reference sequence). This CDR3 contains 16 residues. The CDR3 DNA sequence: TGTGCCACCAGCAGAGATCTTTCCGGATATCTTACGGGCTACACCTTC. This codes for CATSRDLSGYLTGYTF.

This clonotype was picked up many times. The chain is built from TRBV7-2 and TRBJ2-4; D not certain. Germline lookup yields CDR1 SGHTA and CDR2 FQGNSA. This CDR3 contains 14 residues. V was trimmed by 3 bases and J by 9 bases, leaving 15 bases between them. CDR3 residues: CASSFWTGSSIQYF. DNA of the CDR3: TGTGCCAGCAGCTTCTGGACCGGCTCCAGCATTCAGTACTTC.

Ten or more counts support this clonotype. The chain is built from TRBV27 and TRBJ2-1; 8 bases are a match to TRBD1. CDR1 is MNHEY and CDR2 is SMNVEV in the germline V gene (reference sequence). The junction had 16 bases not matched to a gene; V was cut back by 3 bases and J by 9 bases. The length of the CDR3 is 17 residues. The CDR3 DNA is TGTGCCAGCAGTTTCCAGAAGAGGACAGGGCTGGGTGGTGAGCAGTTCTTC. It is translated as CASSFQKRTGLGGEQFF.

This clonotype has a count of ten or more. The V gene is TRBV7-2, the J gene TRBJ2-5; 10 positions agree with TRBD2. This CDR3 is 15 amino acids long. V lost 7 bases, J lost 3 bases, and 8 bases stayed unmatched. The germline V gene encodes CDR1 SGHTA and CDR2 FQGNSA. CDR3: CASTHGLAVEETQYF. CDR3 in DNA: TGTGCCAGCACCCACGGACTAGCGGTCGAAGAGACCCAGTACTTC.

The CDR3 reads CATSKSVRNNEQFF. The CDR3 DNA reads TGTGCCACCAGTAAGAGCGTTAGGAACAATGAGCAGTTCTTC. This sequence joins TRBV15 and TRBJ2-1, with D unresolved. The V end was cut by 6 bases, the J end by 5 bases, with 14 bases between. CDR1 and CDR2 from the germline V gene are LNHNV and YYDKDF (reference sequence). This CDR3 region has 14 residues. Full variable domain (rest looked up from reference TRBV15 and TRBJ2-1): DAMVIQNPRYQVTQFGKPVTLSCSQTLNHNVMYWYQQKSSQAPKLLFHYYDKDFNNEADTPDNFQSRRPNTSFCFLDIRSPGLGDTAMYLCATSKSVRNNEQFFGPGTRLTVL.

The sample holds many counts of this clonotype. The chain uses TRBV10-3 and TRBJ2-5; D is ambiguous. Trimming left V 0 bases short and J 5 bases short, with 10 bases between. Germline values: CDR1 ENHRY, CDR2 SYGVKD. This CDR3 spans 14 amino acids. CDR3 amino acids: CAISESLQVETQYF. As DNA, the CDR3 is TGTGCCATCAGTGAGTCGCTCCAGGTGGAGACCCAGTACTTC.

This clonotype was picked up many times. This chain joins TRBV7-9 and TRBJ2-5; TRBD1 matches 9 bases. Germline trimming cut 3 bases from V and 5 bases from J; bases unmatched to any gene: 7. The germline CDR1 and CDR2 sequences are SEHNR and FQNEAQ (reference sequence). This CDR3 region has 15 residues. The CDR3 coding sequence is TGTGCCAGCAGCTTGGGACAGGGTCTCTGGGAGACCCAGTACTTC. Protein: CASSLGQGLWETQYF.